A single sample gave rise to the 20 T cell receptor beta chains below, sequenced in a study of PD-1 and CTLA-4 blockade in melanoma. Profiled with immunoSEQ multiplex PCR; TCRdb holds only in-frame clones, not every one. This table has 28,000 or so clones, roughly 90% appearing once. Sample: CD8+ T cells from peripheral blood, taken from a patient given anti-PD-1 treatment. These receptor sequences come from a human donor with melanoma.

This clone was detected only once. This rearrangement joins TRBV11-2 to TRBJ1-3, with unresolved D. V was cut by 5 bases and J by 0 bases, with 8 bases left in between. This CDR3 comprises 14 residues. Germline V CDR1 and CDR2: SGHAT, FQNNGV. DNA of the CDR3: TGTGCCAGCAGCGCGGGCCTCTCTGGAAACACCATATATTTT. Translating gives CASSAGLSGNTIYF.

The chain joins TRBV30 to TRBJ2-1; 7 bases align to TRBD1. The germline CDR1 and CDR2 sequences are GTSNPN and SVGIG (reference sequence). The V and J ends lost 0 bases and 5 bases, in that order; junction bases with no gene match: 1. The CDR3 runs 13 residues. Here the CDR3 reads CAWSVTGDNEQFF. CDR3 coding DNA: TGTGCCTGGAGTGTTACAGGGGACAATGAGCAGTTCTTC.

The rearrangement links TRBV4-1 to TRBJ1-1; 8 bases are shared with TRBD1. Germline CDR1 reads MGHRA; CDR2 reads YSYEKL. Trimming at V came to 2 bases and at J to 5 bases, leaving 10 bases not matched to a gene. This CDR3 spans 16 amino acids. CDR3 residues: CASSQWAGGERTEAFF. DNA of the CDR3: TGCGCCAGCAGCCAATGGGCAGGGGGCGAGAGAACTGAAGCTTTCTTT.

CDR3 nucleotide sequence: TGTGCCAGCAGCGAGGGACAGGGCGGAGGGGAGCTGTTTTTT. The encoded protein is CASSEGQGGGELFF. This chain connects TRBV7-3 to TRBJ2-2; 9 bases agree with TRBD1. Germline lookup yields CDR1 SGHTA and CDR2 FQGTGA. Trimming removed 5 bases from V and 8 bases from J; junction bases left unmatched: 6. The CDR3 covers 14 residues.

This clone was seen once. The chain employs TRBV20-1 and TRBJ2-4; D unclear. This CDR3 has 13 amino acids. V shed 3 bases and J shed 0 bases, with 6 bases lying between them. Germline assignment: CDR1 DFQATT and CDR2 SNEGSKA (reference sequence). CDR3 protein: CSASGEAKNIQYF. The CDR3 DNA reads as TGCAGTGCTAGTGGTGAAGCCAAAAACATTCAGTACTTC.

The genes are TRBV5-6 and TRBJ1-1; TRBD1 matches at 7 bases. The CDR3 length is 13 residues. CDR1 SGHDT and CDR2 YYEEEE come from the germline V gene. After removal of 2 bases from V and 7 bases from J, the junction contained 5 bases not matched to a gene. The CDR3 nucleotides are TGTGCCAGCAGCTTCCGAACAGGGGATGAAGCTTTCTTT. As protein: CASSFRTGDEAFF.

This chain joins TRBV3-1 (or the pseudogene TRBV3-2) and TRBJ1-5; no definite D call. Deletions cut 4 bases from V and 6 bases from J, with 13 bases between. Germline V gene lookup returns CDR1 LGHDT and CDR2 YNNKEL (reference sequence). The CDR3 runs 14 residues. CDR3 sequence: CASSPREGGQPQHF. In DNA, the CDR3 is TGTGCCAGCAGCCCCCGGGAAGGTGGTCAGCCCCAGCATTTT.

The J gene is TRBJ1-2, the V gene TRBV30; a possible D gene is TRBD1 (5 bases). The germline V and J ends were trimmed by 4 bases and 5 bases, with 20 bases remaining between them. Germline V gene sequence: CDR1 GTSNPN, CDR2 SVGIG (reference sequence). This CDR3 contains 15 residues. The CDR3 DNA reads TGTGCCTGGACTTCTAATCGACCCGGGGGTTATGGCTACACCTTC. Protein: CAWTSNRPGGYGYTF.

J is TRBJ2-2 and V is TRBV7-8, with D hard to call. CDR3 length: 16 amino acids. Trimming took 5 bases from V and 1 from J, leaving 14 bases between them. Per the germline V gene, CDR1 is SGHVS and CDR2 is FQNEAQ. As DNA, the CDR3 is TGTGCCAGCAGCGGGCTTTTGGGCCTGAACACCGGGGAGCTGTTTTTT. Its protein is CASSGLLGLNTGELFF. Full variable domain (missing parts from reference TRBV7-8 and TRBJ2-2): GAGVSQSPRYKVAKRGQDVALRCDPISGHVSLFWYQQALGQGPEFLTYFQNEAQLDKSGLPSDRFFAERPEGSVSTLKIQRTQQEDSAVYLCASSGLLGLNTGELFFGEGSRLTVL.

J is TRBJ2-2 and V is TRBV4-1, with D possibly TRBD1 on 6 matching bases. The V gene lost 0 bases and the J gene lost 3 bases, with 11 bases spanning the gap. The CDR3 sequence is 16 residues long. Germline V lookup: CDR1 MGHRA, CDR2 YSYEKL. CDR3 in DNA: TGCGCCAGCAGCCAAGACAGGGGTGGGGACACCGGGGAGCTGTTTTTT. It specifies CASSQDRGGDTGELFF.

The chain couples TRBV27 to TRBJ2-1; maybe TRBD2 (6 bases). Trimming took 6 bases from V and 4 from J, leaving 13 bases between them. The germline V gene encodes CDR1 MNHEY and CDR2 SMNVEV (reference sequence). This CDR3 has 14 amino acids. The CDR3 protein is CASRRDPIYNEQFF. The CDR3 DNA reads TGTGCCAGCAGGCGGGACCCGATATACAATGAGCAGTTCTTC.

The chain carries TRBV29-1 and TRBJ2-1; 14 positions agree with TRBD2. V was clipped by 6 bases and J by 4 bases; unmatched bases: 2. In germline, CDR1 is SQVTM, CDR2 ANQGSEA. This CDR3 has 14 residues. The CDR3 is CSVGTSGRYNEQFF. In nucleotides, the CDR3 is TGCAGCGTAGGGACTAGCGGGAGATACAATGAGCAGTTCTTC.

This chain joins TRBV27 and TRBJ1-2, with 7 bases identical to TRBD1. Germline CDR1 MNHEY, CDR2 SMNVEV (reference sequence). V lost 8 bases to trimming and J lost 7 bases; unmatched junction nucleotides: 10. CDR3 size: 13 residues. CDR3 in amino acids: CASGQQGYGGYTF. In nucleotides, the CDR3 is TGTGCCAGCGGACAACAGGGGTACGGTGGCTACACCTTC.

This rearrangement joins TRBV6-5 to TRBJ2-1, with 11 bases aligning to TRBD2. Trimming removed 3 bases from V and 9 bases from J; junction bases left unmatched: 4. Germline CDR1 reads MNHEY; CDR2 reads SVGAGI. The CDR3 extends over 14 amino acids. CDR3 region: CASSYGLAGGEQFF. CDR3 nucleotides: TGTGCCAGCAGTTATGGGCTAGCGGGAGGTGAGCAGTTCTTC.

The chain is built from TRBV30 and TRBJ2-3, with D perhaps TRBD2 (7 bases). The CDR3 consists of 14 residues. The germline V gene encodes CDR1 GTSNPN and CDR2 SVGIG (reference sequence). With 2 bases removed from V and 1 base from J, the gap between germline ends came to 10 bases. The CDR3 sequence is CAWSRGARTDTQYF. CDR3 DNA sequence: TGTGCCTGGAGTCGGGGGGCCCGCACAGATACGCAGTATTTT.

Comment on this clone: The sample has other DNA sequences that encode this CDR3 too. The chain combines TRBV11-2 with TRBJ2-7, with D perhaps matching TRBD1 or TRBD2 (5 bases each). The germline V gene has CDR1 SGHAT and CDR2 FQNNGV. The CDR3 loop spans 14 amino acids. Trimming removed 3 bases from V and 3 bases from J, with 12 bases in between. CDR3 amino acids: CASSFGTDNYEQYF. The CDR3 coding sequence is TGTGCCAGCAGCTTTGGGACCGACAACTACGAGCAGTACTTC.

This clone has just one count. The chain carries TRBV5-8 and TRBJ2-7; no definite D call. CDR3 size: 15 residues. Germline CDR1 and CDR2: SGHTS and YDEGEE. The V gene lost 6 bases and the J gene lost 6 bases, with 22 bases spanning the gap. CDR3 loop: CASNPPGFPFGEQYF. DNA of the CDR3: TGTGCCAGCAACCCCCCCGGGTTCCCATTTGGCGAGCAGTACTTC.

This clone was recorded only once. This CDR3 is also generated by other DNA sequences in the sample. This chain uses TRBV27 with TRBJ1-1; D not certain. This CDR3 has 13 residues. Germline assignment: CDR1 MNHEY and CDR2 SMNVEV (reference sequence). V was trimmed by 2 bases and J by 1 base, leaving 5 bases between them. The CDR3 nucleotides are TGTGCCAGCAGTTTAGGCGGGAACACTGAAGCTTTCTTT. It yields the protein CASSLGGNTEAFF.

This chain links TRBV6-5 with TRBJ2-2; maybe TRBD2 (7 bases). Trimming pared 0 bases from V and 7 bases from J, leaving 12 bases between. This CDR3 spans 15 amino acids. The germline gives CDR1 MNHEY, CDR2 SVGAGI. The CDR3 region is CASSYSSGEGGELFF. The CDR3 region has the DNA TGTGCCAGCAGTTACTCATCAGGGGAGGGCGGGGAGCTGTTTTTT.

The sample holds one count of this clone. This sequence joins TRBV7-9 and TRBJ1-1; D is undetermined. This CDR3 contains 11 residues. The V gene's germline CDR1 is SEHNR and CDR2 FQNEAQ (reference sequence). V dropped 8 bases and J dropped 5 bases, with 9 bases sitting between them. The CDR3, as DNA: TGTGCCAGCGGGTTTGGGACTGAAGCTTTCTTT. Its translation: CASGFGTEAFF.